This TCR beta chain was recovered during a study of T cells after yellow fever vaccination (dated by TCRdb to about 2019). A note on the overall study: The SMART-Seq v4 Ultra Low Input RNA kit was used to prepare libraries from fractions with low cell numbers. Two healthy male donors made up the cohort, one aged 18 to 30 years and the other aged 30 to 39 years. Blood was drawn at multiple timepoints before and after primary and secondary immunization, with bulk PBMC replicates and cell subsets isolated. Bulk TCR alpha and beta repertoires were sequenced longitudinally to track T-cell clones before and after primary and booster YFV17D yellow fever vaccination. Results and caveats for the whole study, not just this receptor: Most clones expanded after primary vaccination (approximately 97% of CD4 and around nine tenths of CD8) were re-detected after the booster, suggesting that broad memory maintenance occurred. Compared with the primary T-cell response, the secondary T-cell response was faster but weaker, reaching its peak on day 5 rather than on day 15. FACS-sorted repertoires could contain abundant contaminating clonotypes from the bulk population, so computational filtering was required. A small fraction of clonotypes showed up in both the CD4 and CD8 compartments, probably as a result of convergent recombination. Because the study included only two donors, the extent to which the findings can be generalized is limited.

With respect to this clonotype: There is no known antigen for this receptor. Base qualities were left out, and no much larger clone turns up one base away.

Reading the label with the study, this specimen's treatment or condition is: live attenuated yellow fever vaccine strain. A standard Ficoll-Paque protocol was used to isolate PBMCs from peripheral blood. Dynabeads CD4 and CD8 positive selection kits were used to isolate the CD4 and CD8 T-cell fractions. TriZol was used to extract RNA from bulk PBMCs, from CD4 and CD8 fractions, and from dextramer-positive and dextramer-negative fractions. The CDR3 goes from the cysteine to the phenylalanine over 13 residues. This entry keeps only the CDR3 DNA: 39 bases, framed from base 1. CDR1 DFQATT and CDR2 SNEGSKA were looked up in the germline V gene (reference sequence). Deletion took 2 bases off V and 9 bases off J, with a span of 15 bases between the germline ends. Sequenced using an Illumina NovaSeq 6000. Synthesis of TCR cDNA relied on 5'RACE template switching, a step that introduced a universal primer site along with unique molecular identifiers. Priming of cDNA synthesis was performed from both the TCR alpha and TCR beta constant segments. Library amplification involved two PCR steps, and the second step added sample barcodes and sequencing adapters. Libraries were sequenced on Illumina HiSeq 2500 (2x100 bp) or NovaSeq (2x150 bp). Regarding the original processing steps: MIGEC was used to demultiplex reads and collapse the reads into UMI consensus sequences, and MiXCR was used for V(D)J alignment. Using edgeR on replicate PBMC samples, clonotypes were called vaccine-responding if FDR was below 0.01 and the log2 fold change was above 5 up to day 15. Each bulk clonotype was labeled CD4 or CD8 based on which sequenced repertoire, CD4 or CD8, contained the clonotype at higher abundance. The public reads were reprocessed in TCRdb via fastp at Q25 and MiXCR, keeping in-frame beta chains. All rows with the same CDR3 protein become a single entry with the most common DNA and genes. These V and J calls rely on TCRdb rather than the paper's analysis. For this sample the table gives approximately 300,000 distinct CDR3 sequences, of which around 11% were detected only once. Of the sample, approximately 3% falls within the top ten clones.

Source: CD4+ T cells sorted from PBMCs, taken 45 days after the yellow fever booster vaccination. The rearrangement combines TRBV20-1 with TRBJ2-3, with TRBD2 tentatively as D gene (5 bases match). This TCR was recovered from a man aged 18 to 30 who received the YFV17D yellow fever vaccine. The nucleotide sequence reads as follows: TGCAGTGCTAGATCTGTAGCGATTGGGACGCAGTATTTT. Translation gives CSARSVAIGTQYF.